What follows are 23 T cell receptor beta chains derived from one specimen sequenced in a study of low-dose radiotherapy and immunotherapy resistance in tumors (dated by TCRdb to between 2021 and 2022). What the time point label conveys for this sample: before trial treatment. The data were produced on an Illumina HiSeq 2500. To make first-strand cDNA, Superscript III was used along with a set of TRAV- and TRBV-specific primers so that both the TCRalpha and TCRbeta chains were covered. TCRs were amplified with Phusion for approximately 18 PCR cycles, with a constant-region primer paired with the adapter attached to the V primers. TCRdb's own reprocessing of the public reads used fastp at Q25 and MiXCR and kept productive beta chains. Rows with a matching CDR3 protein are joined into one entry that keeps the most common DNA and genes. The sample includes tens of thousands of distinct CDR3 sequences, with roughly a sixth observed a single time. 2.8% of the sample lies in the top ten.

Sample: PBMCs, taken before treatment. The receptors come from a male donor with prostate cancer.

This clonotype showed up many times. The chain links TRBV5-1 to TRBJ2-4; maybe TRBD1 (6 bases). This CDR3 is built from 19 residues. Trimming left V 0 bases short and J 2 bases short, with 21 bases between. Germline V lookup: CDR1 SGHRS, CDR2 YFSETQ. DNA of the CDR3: TGCGCCAGCAGCTTGGCCCAGGGGCCAAGGCCCAGGCCCAAAAACATTCAGTACTTC. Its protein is CASSLAQGPRPRPKNIQYF.

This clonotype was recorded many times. The chain's CDR3 is CASSYQFGVNTEAFF. Here the CDR3 DNA reads TGTGCCAGCTCATACCAGTTCGGGGTGAACACTGAAGCTTTCTTT. The chain links TRBV18 to TRBJ1-1, with D unclear. From germline, CDR1 is KGHSH and CDR2 LQKENI. This CDR3 has 15 amino acids. The ends were cut back, 5 bases at V and 0 bases at J, with 13 bases in the middle. The whole variable domain, filled in from reference TRBV18 and TRBJ1-1, reads NAGVMQNPRHLVRRRGQEARLRCSPMKGHSHVYWYRQLPEEGLKFMVYLQKENIIDESGMPKERFSAEFPKEGPSILRIQQVVRGDSAAYFCASSYQFGVNTEAFFGQGTRLTVV.

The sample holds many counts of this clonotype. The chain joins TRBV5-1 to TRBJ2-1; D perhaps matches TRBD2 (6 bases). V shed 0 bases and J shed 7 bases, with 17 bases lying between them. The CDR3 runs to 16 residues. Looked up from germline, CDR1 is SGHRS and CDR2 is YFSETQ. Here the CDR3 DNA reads TGCGCCAGCAGCTTGGCTGGACGGGAGTTGGATAATGAGCAGTTCTTC. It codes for CASSLAGRELDNEQFF.

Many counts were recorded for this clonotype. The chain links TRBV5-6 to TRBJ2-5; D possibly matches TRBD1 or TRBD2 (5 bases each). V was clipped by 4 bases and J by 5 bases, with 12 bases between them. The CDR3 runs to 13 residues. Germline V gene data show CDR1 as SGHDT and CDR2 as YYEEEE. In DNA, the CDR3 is TGTGCCAGCAGCGGAGGTTGGGGGGAGACCCAGTACTTC. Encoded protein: CASSGGWGETQYF. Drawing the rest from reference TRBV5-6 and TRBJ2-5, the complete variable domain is DAGVTQSPTHLIKTRGQQVTLRCSPKSGHDTVSWYQQALGQGPQFIFQYYEEEERQRGNFPDRFSGHQFPNYSSELNVNALLLGDSALYLCASSGGWGETQYFGPGTRLLVL.

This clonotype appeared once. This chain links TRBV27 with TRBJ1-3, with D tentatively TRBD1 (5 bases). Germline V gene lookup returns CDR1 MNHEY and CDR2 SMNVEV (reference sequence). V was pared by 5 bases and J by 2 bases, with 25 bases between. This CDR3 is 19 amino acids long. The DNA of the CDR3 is TGTGCCAGCAGTCTTTGGGGACCAAGGTCGGCGCGACCTGGAAACACCATATATTTT. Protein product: CASSLWGPRSARPGNTIYF.

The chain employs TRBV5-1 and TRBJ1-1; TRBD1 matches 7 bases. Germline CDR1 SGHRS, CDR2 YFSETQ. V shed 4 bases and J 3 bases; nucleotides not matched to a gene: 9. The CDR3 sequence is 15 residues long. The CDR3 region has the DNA TGCGCCAGCAGCCCACCGAAGGGGGCCGACACTGAAGCTTTCTTT. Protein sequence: CASSPPKGADTEAFF.

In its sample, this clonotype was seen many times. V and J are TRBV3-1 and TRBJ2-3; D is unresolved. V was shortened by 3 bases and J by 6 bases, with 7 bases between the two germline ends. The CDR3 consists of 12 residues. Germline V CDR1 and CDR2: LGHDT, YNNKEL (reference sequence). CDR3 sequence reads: CASSQFADTQYF. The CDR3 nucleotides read TGTGCCAGCAGCCAGTTTGCCGATACGCAGTATTTT.

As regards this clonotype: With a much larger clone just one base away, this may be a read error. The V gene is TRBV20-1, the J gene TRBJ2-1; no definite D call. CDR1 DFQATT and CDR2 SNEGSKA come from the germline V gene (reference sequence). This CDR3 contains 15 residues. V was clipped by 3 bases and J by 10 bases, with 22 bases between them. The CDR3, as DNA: TGCAGTGCTAGCCCCTGGGCGACAAGCTCCTACGAGCAGTTCTTC. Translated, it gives CSASPWATSSYEQFF.

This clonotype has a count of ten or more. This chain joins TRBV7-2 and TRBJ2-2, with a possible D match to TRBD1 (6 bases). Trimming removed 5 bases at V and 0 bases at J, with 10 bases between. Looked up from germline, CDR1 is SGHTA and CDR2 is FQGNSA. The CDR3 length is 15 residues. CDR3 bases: TGTGCCAGCAGCCCACAGGGAGCGAACACCGGGGAGCTGTTTTTT. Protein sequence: CASSPQGANTGELFF.

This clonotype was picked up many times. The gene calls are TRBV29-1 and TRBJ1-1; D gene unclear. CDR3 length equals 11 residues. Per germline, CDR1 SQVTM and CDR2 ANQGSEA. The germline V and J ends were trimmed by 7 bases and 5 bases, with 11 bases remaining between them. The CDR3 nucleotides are TGCAGCGCCGGAGGCGAAACTGAAGCTTTCTTT. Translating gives CSAGGETEAFF.

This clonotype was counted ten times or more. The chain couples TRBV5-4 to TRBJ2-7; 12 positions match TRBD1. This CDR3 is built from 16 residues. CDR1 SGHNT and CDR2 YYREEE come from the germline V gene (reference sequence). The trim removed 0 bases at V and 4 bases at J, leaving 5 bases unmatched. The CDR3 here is CASSLGDRGRFYEQYF. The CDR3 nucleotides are TGTGCCAGCAGCTTGGGGGACAGGGGGCGCTTTTACGAGCAGTACTTC.

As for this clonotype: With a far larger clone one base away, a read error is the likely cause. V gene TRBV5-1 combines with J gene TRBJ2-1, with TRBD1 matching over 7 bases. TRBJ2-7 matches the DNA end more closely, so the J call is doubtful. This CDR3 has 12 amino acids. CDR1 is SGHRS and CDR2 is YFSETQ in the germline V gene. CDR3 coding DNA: TGCGCCTGCAGCCTTGGACAGGCGGAGCAGTACTTC. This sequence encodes CACSLGQAEQYF.

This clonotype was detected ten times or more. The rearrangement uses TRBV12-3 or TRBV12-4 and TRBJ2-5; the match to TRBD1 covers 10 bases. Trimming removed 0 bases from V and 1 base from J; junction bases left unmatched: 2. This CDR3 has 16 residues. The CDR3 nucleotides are TGTGCCAGCAGTTTAGCGGGACAGGGGTTCCAAGAGACCCAGTACTTC. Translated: CASSLAGQGFQETQYF.

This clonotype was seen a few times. The CDR3 is CASSSGGQGPQLHEQYF. CDR3 DNA: TGTGCCAGCAGCTCCGGCGGGCAGGGCCCCCAATTGCACGAGCAGTACTTC. V usage is TRBV5-4 and J usage is TRBJ2-7, with D possibly called TRBD1 or TRBD2 (5 bases each). This CDR3 contains 17 residues. Germline loops: CDR1 SGHNT, CDR2 YYREEE (reference sequence). Between the trimmed V and J ends, which lost 3 bases and 5 bases, there was a span of 24 bases. The complete variable domain, with remaining parts taken from reference TRBV5-4 and TRBJ2-7, reads ETGVTQSPTHLIKTRGQQVTLRCSSQSGHNTVSWYQQALGQGPQFIFQYYREEENGRGNFPPRFSGLQFPNYSSELNVNALELDDSALYLCASSSGGQGPQLHEQYFGPGTRLTVT.

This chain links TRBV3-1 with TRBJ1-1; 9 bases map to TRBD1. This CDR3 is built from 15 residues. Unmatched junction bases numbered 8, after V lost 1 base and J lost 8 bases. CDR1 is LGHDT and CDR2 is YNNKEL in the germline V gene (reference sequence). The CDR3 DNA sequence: TGTGCCAGCAGCCAAGGGGGGTCTGGGACAGGGGAAGCTTTCTTT. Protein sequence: CASSQGGSGTGEAFF.

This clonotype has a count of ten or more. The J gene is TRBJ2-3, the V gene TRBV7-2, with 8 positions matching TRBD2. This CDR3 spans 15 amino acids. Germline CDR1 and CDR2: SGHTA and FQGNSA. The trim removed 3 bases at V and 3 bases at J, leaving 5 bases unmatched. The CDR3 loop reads CASSFLSGGTDTQYF. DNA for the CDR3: TGTGCCAGCAGCTTCCTGAGCGGGGGAACAGATACGCAGTATTTT.

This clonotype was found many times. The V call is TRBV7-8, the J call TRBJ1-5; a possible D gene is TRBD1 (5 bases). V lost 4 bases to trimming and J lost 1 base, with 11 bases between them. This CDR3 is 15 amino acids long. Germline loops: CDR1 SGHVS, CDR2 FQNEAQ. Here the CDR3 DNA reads TGTGCCAGCAGCTCATCGGGACCGAGCAATCAGCCCCAGCATTTT. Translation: CASSSSGPSNQPQHF.

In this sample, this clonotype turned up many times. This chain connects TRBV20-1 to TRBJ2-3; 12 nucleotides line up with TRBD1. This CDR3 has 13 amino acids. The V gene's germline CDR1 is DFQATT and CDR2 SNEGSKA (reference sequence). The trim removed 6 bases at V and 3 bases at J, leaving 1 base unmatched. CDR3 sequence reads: CSAGQGATDTQYF. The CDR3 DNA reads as TGCAGTGCGGGACAGGGGGCAACAGATACGCAGTATTTT.

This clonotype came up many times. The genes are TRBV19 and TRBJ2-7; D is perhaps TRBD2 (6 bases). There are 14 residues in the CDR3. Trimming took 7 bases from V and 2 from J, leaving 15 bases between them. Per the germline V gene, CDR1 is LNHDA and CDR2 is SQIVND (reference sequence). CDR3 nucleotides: TGTGCCAGTAATGGAGGGGCCTACGCCTACGAGCAGTACTTC. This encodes CASNGGAYAYEQYF. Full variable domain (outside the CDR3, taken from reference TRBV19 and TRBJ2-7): DGGITQSPKYLFRKEGQNVTLSCEQNLNHDAMYWYRQDPGQGLRLIYYSQIVNDFQKGDIAEGYSVSREKKESFPLTVTSAQKNPTAFYLCASNGGAYAYEQYFGPGTRLTVT.

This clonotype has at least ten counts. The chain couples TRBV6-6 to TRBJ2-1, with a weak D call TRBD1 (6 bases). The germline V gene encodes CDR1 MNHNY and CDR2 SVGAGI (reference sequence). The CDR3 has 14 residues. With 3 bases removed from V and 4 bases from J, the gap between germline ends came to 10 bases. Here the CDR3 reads CASSYGGAYNEQFF. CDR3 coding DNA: TGTGCCAGCAGTTATGGGGGCGCGTACAATGAGCAGTTCTTC.

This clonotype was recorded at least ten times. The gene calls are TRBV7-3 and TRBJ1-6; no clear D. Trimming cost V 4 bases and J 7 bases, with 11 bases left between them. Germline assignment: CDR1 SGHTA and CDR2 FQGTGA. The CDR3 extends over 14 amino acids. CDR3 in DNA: TGTGCCAGCAGCTCCGGGAGCCACAATTCACCCCTCCACTTT. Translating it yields CASSSGSHNSPLHF. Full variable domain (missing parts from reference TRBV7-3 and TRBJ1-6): GAGVSQTPSNKVTEKGKYVELRCDPISGHTALYWYRQSLGQGPEFLIYFQGTGAADDSGLPNDRFFAVRPEGSVSTLKIQRTERGDSAVYLCASSSGSHNSPLHFGNGTRLTVT.

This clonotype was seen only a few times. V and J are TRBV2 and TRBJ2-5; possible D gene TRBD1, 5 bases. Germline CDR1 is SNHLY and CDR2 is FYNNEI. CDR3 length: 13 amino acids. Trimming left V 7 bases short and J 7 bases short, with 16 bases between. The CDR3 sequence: CASNSGAQGTQYF. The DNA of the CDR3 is TGTGCCAGCAATTCCGGCGCCCAGGGGACCCAGTACTTC. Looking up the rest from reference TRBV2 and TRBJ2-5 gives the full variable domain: EPEVTQTPSHQVTQMGQEVILRCVPISNHLYFYWYRQILGQKVEFLVSFYNNEISEKSEIFDDQFSVERPDGSNFTLKIRSTKLEDSAMYFCASNSGAQGTQYFGPGTRLLVL.

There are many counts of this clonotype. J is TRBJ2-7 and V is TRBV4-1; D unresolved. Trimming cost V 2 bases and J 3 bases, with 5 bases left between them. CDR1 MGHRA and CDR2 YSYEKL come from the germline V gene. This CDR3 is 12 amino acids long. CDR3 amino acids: CASSQNNYEQYF. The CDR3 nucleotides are TGCGCCAGCAGCCAAAACAACTACGAGCAGTACTTC.